This T cell receptor (beta chain) was sequenced for a study of response to subunit inactivated influenza vaccine. TCRdb reanalysed the RT-PCR reads using MiXCR and keeps one entry per CDR3 protein. The table shows 150,000 or so distinct CDR3 sequences, with approximately 11% occurring only once. V lost 1 base and J lost 2, with 27 bases in between. The CDR3 sequence is 21 residues long. Germline V gene sequence: CDR1 LGHDT, CDR2 YNNKEL (reference sequence). This clonotype came up many times. Sequencing used non-naive T cells sorted from PBMCs, obtained more than 35 days after vaccination. The source is a man between 50 and 59 years old who received an inactivated influenza vaccine. The chain employs TRBV3-1 and TRBJ2-4; tentative D call: TRBD1 (5 bases). CDR3 sequence reads: CASSQGSGARVRWNTKNIQYF. CDR3 DNA sequence: TGTGCCAGCAGCCAAGGATCCGGCGCCAGGGTAAGGTGGAATACCAAAAACATTCAGTACTTC.